These T cell receptor beta chains were read from a single sample in a study of identical twins. TCRdb called the 5' RACE reads again in MiXCR, with one record for every CDR3 protein. The sample carries nearly 250,000 distinct CDR3 sequences, about 7.3% recorded once. These data are also associated with another study on yellow fever vaccine responses in identical twins.

Sequenced input: memory (CD45RO+) T cells sorted from blood. These receptor sequences come from a woman between 18 and 30 years old in good health. The CDR3 runs from the conserved cysteine through the conserved F or W. Fields, in order: V gene, D gene, clone size, J gene, CDR3 protein, CDR3 DNA. A D gene is named only where the DNA matches it firmly. The listing skips clone size in some rows; elsewhere it reads once, few, many or a size class.

V: TRBV20-1; D: TRBD1; size: NA; J: TRBJ1-5; CDR3: CSARTSEGAQPQHF; DNA: TGCAGTGCTCGCACTTCGGAGGGGGCCCAGCCCCAGCATTTT
V: TRBV5-1; D: NA; size: many; J: TRBJ1-1; CDR3: CASSLSRTQNTEAFF; DNA: TGCGCCAGCAGCCTCTCCCGGACCCAGAACACTGAAGCTTTCTTT
V: TRBV12-3/TRBV12-4; D: TRBD1; size: many; J: TRBJ1-1; CDR3: CASGGQKDTEAFF; DNA: TGTGCCAGCGGGGGACAGAAGGACACTGAAGCTTTCTTT
V: TRBV7-8; D: TRBD2; size: NA; J: TRBJ2-3; CDR3: CASTPEGASGSRRDTQYF; DNA: TGTGCCAGCACCCCAGAAGGGGCTAGCGGATCCCGGAGAGATACGCAGTATTTT
V: TRBV7-2; D: NA; size: few; J: TRBJ2-7; CDR3: CASSGDFWSSYEQYF; DNA: TGTGCCAGCAGCGGAGATTTCTGGAGTAGCTACGAGCAGTACTTC
V: TRBV3-1; D: NA; size: many; J: TRBJ2-1; CDR3: CASSQARESSSYNEQFF; DNA: TGTGCCAGCAGCCAAGCCCGTGAGTCTAGCTCCTACAATGAGCAGTTCTTC
V: TRBV20-1; D: NA; size: NA; J: TRBJ2-3; CDR3: CSARDRGAGDTQYF; DNA: TGCAGTGCTAGAGATCGGGGGGCGGGGGATACGCAGTATTTT
V: TRBV18; D: TRBD1; size: NA; J: TRBJ2-1; CDR3: CASSPRGTGIYNEQFF; DNA: TGTGCCAGCTCACCAAGAGGGACAGGGATTTACAATGAGCAGTTCTTC
V: TRBV7-8; D: NA; size: NA; J: TRBJ1-6; CDR3: CASSLIPGGVDSPLHF; DNA: TGTGCCAGCAGCCTCATACCCGGGGGGGTGGATTCACCCCTCCACTTT
V: TRBV10-3; D: TRBD1; size: many; J: TRBJ2-3; CDR3: CAISPGTGVGTDTQYF; DNA: TGTGCCATCAGCCCCGGGACAGGGGTAGGCACAGATACGCAGTATTTT
V: TRBV24-1; D: NA; size: few; J: TRBJ2-7; CDR3: CATSDPGAPFVQYF; DNA: TGTGCCACCAGTGATCCGGGCGCCCCTTTTGTGCAGTACTTC
V: TRBV6-1; D: NA; size: many; J: TRBJ2-2; CDR3: CASSRTANTGELFF; DNA: TGTGCCAGCAGCAGGACAGCGAACACCGGGGAGCTGTTTTTT
V: TRBV14; D: NA; size: many; J: TRBJ1-1; CDR3: CASSQFLGTHTEAFF; DNA: TGTGCCAGCAGCCAATTCCTTGGGACACACACTGAAGCTTTCTTT
V: TRBV2; D: NA; size: NA; J: TRBJ2-1; CDR3: CASTLDRYNEQFF; DNA: TGTGCCAGCACCCTAGACAGGTACAATGAGCAGTTCTTC
V: TRBV24-1; D: NA; size: few; J: TRBJ1-1; CDR3: CATSHGSISNTEAFF; DNA: TGTGCCACCAGTCATGGTTCGATATCGAACACTGAAGCTTTCTTT
V: TRBV28; D: NA; size: NA; J: TRBJ1-2; CDR3: CASSFIGRGYTF; DNA: TGTGCCAGCAGTTTTATTGGTAGAGGCTACACCTTC
V: TRBV25-1; D: NA; size: NA; J: TRBJ1-1; CDR3: CATRFGTEGTEAFF; DNA: TGTGCCACCCGCTTCGGGACCGAGGGAACTGAAGCTTTCTTT
V: TRBV12-3/TRBV12-4; D: TRBD2; size: many; J: TRBJ2-3; CDR3: CASSFVGGERQYF; DNA: TGTGCCAGCAGTTTTGTCGGGGGGGAAAGGCAGTATTTT
V: TRBV20-1; D: NA; size: many; J: TRBJ1-2; CDR3: CSAAGTVYGYTF; DNA: TGCAGTGCTGCCGGGACGGTCTATGGCTACACCTTC
V: TRBV20-1; D: TRBD1; size: few; J: TRBJ2-5; CDR3: CSAKTSQGVRETQYF; DNA: TGCAGTGCTAAAACCTCACAGGGGGTAAGGGAGACCCAGTACTTC
V: TRBV6-1; D: NA; size: NA; J: TRBJ1-5; CDR3: CASSVQGNQPQHF; DNA: TGTGCCAGCAGTGTTCAGGGCAATCAGCCCCAGCATTTT
V: TRBV3-1; D: NA; size: many; J: TRBJ2-5; CDR3: CASSPGLETQYF; DNA: TGTGCCAGCAGCCCAGGGTTAGAGACCCAGTACTTC
V: TRBV5-1; D: NA; size: many; J: TRBJ2-3; CDR3: CASSPPSWATDTQYF; DNA: TGCGCCAGCAGCCCCCCTAGCTGGGCCACAGATACGCAGTATTTT
V: TRBV7-2; D: TRBD2; size: many; J: TRBJ2-1; CDR3: CASSPPEGRASLNEQFF; DNA: TGTGCCAGCAGCCCCCCCGAGGGGAGGGCGAGTTTGAATGAGCAGTTCTTC
V: TRBV7-9; D: TRBD1; size: many; J: TRBJ2-7; CDR3: CASSTRDRGDEQYF; DNA: TGTGCCAGCAGCACAAGGGACAGGGGGGACGAGCAGTACTTC
V: TRBV10-3; D: NA; size: NA; J: TRBJ2-7; CDR3: CAIKETGSLYEQYF; DNA: TGTGCCATCAAGGAGACAGGCTCCCTCTACGAGCAGTACTTC
V: TRBV9; D: TRBD1; size: NA; J: TRBJ2-7; CDR3: CASSVDRQGATDEQYF; DNA: TGTGCCAGCAGCGTGGACCGACAGGGGGCGACCGACGAGCAGTACTTC
V: TRBV28; D: TRBD1; size: many; J: TRBJ2-1; CDR3: CASRRQGRISYNEQFF; DNA: TGTGCCAGCAGACGACAGGGGAGAATCTCCTACAATGAGCAGTTCTTC
V: TRBV4-1; D: NA; size: few; J: TRBJ2-3; CDR3: CASSQDWGDTQYF; DNA: TGCGCCAGCAGCCAAGATTGGGGAGATACGCAGTATTTT
V: TRBV3-1; D: TRBD2; size: many; J: TRBJ2-7; CDR3: CASSERGNYEQYF; DNA: TGTGCCAGCAGCGAGCGGGGGAACTACGAGCAGTACTTC
V: TRBV3-1; D: NA; size: NA; J: TRBJ2-2; CDR3: CTSSQETILGGELFF; DNA: TGTACCAGCAGCCAAGAAACTATACTCGGCGGGGAGCTGTTTTTT